This TCR beta chain is from a study of blood T cell repertoires in COVID-19. Across the study: The origin of the acute and convalescent COVID-19 samples was the United States, Italy and Spain. Nucleic acid was either cDNA or gDNA, and it came from T cells, B-cell-depleted T cells, or PBMCs.

The CDR3 runs to 13 residues. Germline V lookup: CDR1 KGHSH, CDR2 LQKENI. V lost 3 bases to trimming and J lost 4 bases; unmatched junction nucleotides: 2. In the original processing: For nucleated cells, counts were estimated from reference gene primer amplification. Here immunoSEQ multiplex PCR was the method, and the copy in TCRdb shows in-frame clones only, minus some. That table supplies the V and J calls and clone size; D and trimming were determined from the DNA. The sample has about 200,000 clones; approximately 84% are singletons. Sequenced sample: peripheral blood. The chain recombines TRBV18 with TRBJ1-2; the match to TRBD1 covers 7 bases. This sequence was found in a man aged 35 to 55 with active or convalescent COVID-19. Written as DNA, the CDR3 is TGTGCCAGCTCACCGACAGGGACCTATGGCTACACCTTC. Translated, it gives CASSPTGTYGYTF.